The T cell receptor (beta chain) described here comes from a study of blood T cell repertoires in COVID-19. Study at large: COVID-19 samples collected from the United States, Italy and Spain covered acute and convalescent phases.

On this clone: A clone one base away is much larger, so this may be a read error. The same CDR3 arises from other DNA sequences in this sample as well.

In the original analysis: It was from reference gene primer amplification that nucleated cell counts were estimated. Data came from immunoSEQ multiplex PCR; TCRdb stores just in-frame clones and leaves some out. V, J and clone size are those of that table, while D and trimming were read from the DNA. Of approximately 160,000 clones listed, 85% are singletons. This CDR3 has 14 residues. V was clipped by 5 bases and J by 4 bases; unmatched bases: 5. In germline, CDR1 is SEHNR, CDR2 FQNEAQ (reference sequence). The chain carries TRBV7-9 and TRBJ1-5, with 7 nucleotides matching TRBD1. This TCR was recovered from a woman in her sixties with COVID-19, enrolled during active disease. The material sequenced was peripheral blood. The CDR3 loop is CASSPTGANQPQHF. The CDR3 DNA follows: TGTGCCAGCAGCCCTACAGGGGCGAATCAGCCCCAGCATTTT.